A few counts support the clone carrying this TCR beta chain. Its antigen is undetermined. This sample is part of a study of beta chain features in type 1 diabetes. Study-level results: TCRB CDR3 length was moderately but significantly reduced in all four CD4+ subsets of Type 1 diabetes patients. The similarity of naive, central memory and Treg TCRB repertoires appeared greater among patients than among healthy donors.

CDR1 and CDR2 (germline): MDHEN, SYDVKM. After removal of 5 bases from V and 1 base from J, the junction contained 7 bases not matched to a gene. The CDR3 is 16 amino acids. Of the isolated RNA, all was reverse transcribed, and so the sequenced material was expressed TCRB transcripts. Clones were sequenced by immunoSEQ multiplex PCR, and TCRdb holds only the in-frame ones, with some missing. The repertoire holds 400,000 to 550,000 clones, with around 10% as singletons. This receptor was obtained from a woman younger than 35 in good health. The J gene is TRBJ2-3, the V gene TRBV28; 9 nucleotides line up with TRBD2. Sequencing was done on a sample of naive CD4+ T cells from blood. CDR3 in DNA: TGTGCCAGCAGTCCCGTAGCGGGGGCGCGCACAGATACGCAGTATTTT. Protein: CASSPVAGARTDTQYF.